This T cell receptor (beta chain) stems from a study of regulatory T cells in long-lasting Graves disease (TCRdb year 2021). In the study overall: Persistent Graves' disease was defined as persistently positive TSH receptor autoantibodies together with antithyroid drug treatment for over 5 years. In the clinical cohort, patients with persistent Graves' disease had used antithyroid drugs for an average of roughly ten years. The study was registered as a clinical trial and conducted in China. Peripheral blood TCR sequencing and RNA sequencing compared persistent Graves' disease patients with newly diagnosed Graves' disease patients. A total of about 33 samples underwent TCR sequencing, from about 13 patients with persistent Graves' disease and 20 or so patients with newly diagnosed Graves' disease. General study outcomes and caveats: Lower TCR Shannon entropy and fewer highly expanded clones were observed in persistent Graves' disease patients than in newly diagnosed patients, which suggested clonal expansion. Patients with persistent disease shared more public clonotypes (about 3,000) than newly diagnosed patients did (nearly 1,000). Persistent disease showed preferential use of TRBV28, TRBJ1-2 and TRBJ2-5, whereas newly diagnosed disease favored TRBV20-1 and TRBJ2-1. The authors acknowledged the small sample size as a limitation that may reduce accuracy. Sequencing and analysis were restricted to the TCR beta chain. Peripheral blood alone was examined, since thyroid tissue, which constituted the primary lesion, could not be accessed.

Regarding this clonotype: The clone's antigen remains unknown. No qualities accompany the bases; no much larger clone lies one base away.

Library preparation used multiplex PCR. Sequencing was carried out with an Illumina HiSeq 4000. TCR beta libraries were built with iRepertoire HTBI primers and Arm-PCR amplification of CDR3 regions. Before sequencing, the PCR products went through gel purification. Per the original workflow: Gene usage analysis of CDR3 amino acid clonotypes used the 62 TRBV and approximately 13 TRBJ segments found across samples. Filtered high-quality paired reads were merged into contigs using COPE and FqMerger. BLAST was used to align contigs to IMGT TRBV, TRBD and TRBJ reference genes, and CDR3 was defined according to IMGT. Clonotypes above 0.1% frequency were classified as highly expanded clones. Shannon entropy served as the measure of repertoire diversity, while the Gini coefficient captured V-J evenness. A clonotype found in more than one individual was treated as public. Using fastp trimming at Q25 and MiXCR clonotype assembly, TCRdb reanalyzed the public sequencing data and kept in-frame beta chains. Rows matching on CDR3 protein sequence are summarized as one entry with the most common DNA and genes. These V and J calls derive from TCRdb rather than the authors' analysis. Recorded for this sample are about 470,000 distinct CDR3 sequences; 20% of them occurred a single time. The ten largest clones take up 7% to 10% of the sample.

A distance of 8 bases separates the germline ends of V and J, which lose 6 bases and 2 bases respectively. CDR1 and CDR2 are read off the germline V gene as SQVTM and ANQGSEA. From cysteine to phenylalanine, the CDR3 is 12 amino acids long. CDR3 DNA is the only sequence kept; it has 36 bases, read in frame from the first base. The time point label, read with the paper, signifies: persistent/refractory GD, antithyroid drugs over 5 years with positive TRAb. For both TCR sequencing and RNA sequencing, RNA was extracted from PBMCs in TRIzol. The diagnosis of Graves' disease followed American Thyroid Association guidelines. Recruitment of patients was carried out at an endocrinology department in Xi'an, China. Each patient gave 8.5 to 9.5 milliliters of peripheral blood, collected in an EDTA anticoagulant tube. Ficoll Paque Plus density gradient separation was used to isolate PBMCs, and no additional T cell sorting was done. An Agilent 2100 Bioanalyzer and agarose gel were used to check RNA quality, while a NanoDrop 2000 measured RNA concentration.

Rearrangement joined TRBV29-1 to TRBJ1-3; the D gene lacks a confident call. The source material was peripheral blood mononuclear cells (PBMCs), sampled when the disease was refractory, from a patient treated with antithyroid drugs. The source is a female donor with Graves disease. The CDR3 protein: CSVSTTGNTIYF. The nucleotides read TGCAGCGTGTCCACTACTGGAAACACCATATATTTT.